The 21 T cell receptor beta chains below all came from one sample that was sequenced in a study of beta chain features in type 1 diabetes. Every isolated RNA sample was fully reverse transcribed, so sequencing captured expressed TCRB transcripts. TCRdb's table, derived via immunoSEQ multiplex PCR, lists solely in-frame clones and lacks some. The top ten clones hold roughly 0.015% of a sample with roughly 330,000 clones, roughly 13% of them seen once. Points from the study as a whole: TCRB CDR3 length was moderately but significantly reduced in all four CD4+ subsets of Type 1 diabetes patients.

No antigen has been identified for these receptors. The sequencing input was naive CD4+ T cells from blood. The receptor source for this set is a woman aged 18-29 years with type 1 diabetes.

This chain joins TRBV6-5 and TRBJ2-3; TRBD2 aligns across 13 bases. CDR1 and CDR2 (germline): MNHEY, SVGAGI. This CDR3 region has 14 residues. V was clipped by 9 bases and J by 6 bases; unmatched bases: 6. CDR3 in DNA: TGTGCCAGTCAGGGACTAGCGGGATGGGATACGCAGTATTTT. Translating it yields CASQGLAGWDTQYF.

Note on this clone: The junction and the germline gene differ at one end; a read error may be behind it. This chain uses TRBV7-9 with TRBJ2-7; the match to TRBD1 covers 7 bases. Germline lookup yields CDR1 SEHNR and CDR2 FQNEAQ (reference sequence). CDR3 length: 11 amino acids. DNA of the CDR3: TGTGCCAGCAGCTTAGGATGGGACAGATTATTC. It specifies CASSLGWDRLF.

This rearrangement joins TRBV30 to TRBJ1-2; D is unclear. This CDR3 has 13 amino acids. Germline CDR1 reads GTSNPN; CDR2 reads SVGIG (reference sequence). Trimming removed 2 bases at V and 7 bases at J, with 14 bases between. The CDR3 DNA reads TGTGCCTGGAGTCCGGCCCGGAGTGGTGGCTACACCTTC. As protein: CAWSPARSGGYTF.

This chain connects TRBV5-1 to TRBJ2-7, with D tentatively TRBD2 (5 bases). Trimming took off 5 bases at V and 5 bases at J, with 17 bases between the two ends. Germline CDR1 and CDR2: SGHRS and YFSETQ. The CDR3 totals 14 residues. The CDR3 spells CASRGAPSFDEQYF. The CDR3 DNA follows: TGCGCCAGCAGGGGAGCTCCTTCTTTTGACGAGCAGTACTTC.

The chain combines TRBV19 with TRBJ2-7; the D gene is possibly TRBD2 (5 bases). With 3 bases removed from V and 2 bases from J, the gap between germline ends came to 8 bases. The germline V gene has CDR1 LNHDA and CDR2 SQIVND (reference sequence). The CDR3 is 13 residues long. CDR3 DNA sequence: TGTGCCAGTAGTATTGGGCGGGCCTACGAGCAGTACTTC. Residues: CASSIGRAYEQYF.

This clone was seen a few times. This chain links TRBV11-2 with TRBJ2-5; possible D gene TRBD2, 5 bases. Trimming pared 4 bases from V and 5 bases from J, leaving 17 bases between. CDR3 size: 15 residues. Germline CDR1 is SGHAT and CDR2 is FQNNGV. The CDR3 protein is CASSSRSGSGETQYF. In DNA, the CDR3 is TGTGCCAGCAGCTCAAGGTCCGGCTCGGGGGAGACCCAGTACTTC.

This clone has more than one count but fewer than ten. CDR3 DNA sequence: TGCAGCGTAGGCAGGGGCGACGACGAGCAGTACTTC. Translation: CSVGRGDDEQYF. V gene TRBV29-1 combines with J gene TRBJ2-7, with D possibly being TRBD1 (6 bases). Per germline, CDR1 SQVTM and CDR2 ANQGSEA. The CDR3 length is 12 residues. V gave up 6 bases and J gave up 5 bases, with 14 bases separating them.

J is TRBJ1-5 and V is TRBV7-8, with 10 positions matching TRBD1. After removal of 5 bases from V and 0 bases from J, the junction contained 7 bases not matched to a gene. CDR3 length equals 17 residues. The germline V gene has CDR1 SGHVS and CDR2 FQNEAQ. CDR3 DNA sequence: TGTGCCAGCAGCCCCGGGACAGGGGACTATAGCAATCAGCCCCAGCATTTT. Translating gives CASSPGTGDYSNQPQHF.

The CDR3 region has the DNA TGTGCCAGCTCACCCTCTCTGGACAGGGGGGGGAGCTACACCTTC. This codes for CASSPSLDRGGSYTF. The genes are TRBV18 and TRBJ1-2; 10 bases agree with TRBD1. This CDR3 is built from 15 residues. The V gene's germline CDR1 is KGHSH and CDR2 LQKENI. The V and J ends lost 3 bases and 9 bases, in that order; junction bases with no gene match: 10.

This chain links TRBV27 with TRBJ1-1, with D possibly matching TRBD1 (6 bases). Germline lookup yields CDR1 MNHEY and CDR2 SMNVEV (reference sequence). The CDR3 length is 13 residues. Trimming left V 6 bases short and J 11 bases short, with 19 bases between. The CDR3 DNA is TGTGCCAGCAGCCTAGGGACAACTCAGAGGGCTTTCTTT. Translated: CASSLGTTQRAFF.

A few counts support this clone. For the CDR3, the DNA is TGTGCCAGCAGCTCCCCCGGGGGGGAGCGGGGCCACAATGAGCAGTTCTTC. Amino acids: CASSSPGGERGHNEQFF. V gene TRBV9 combines with J gene TRBJ2-1; TRBD2 matches 8 bases. Germline V CDR1 and CDR2: SGDLS, YYNGEE. Trimming cost V 4 bases and J 5 bases; bases outside gene matches: 14. The CDR3 consists of 17 residues.

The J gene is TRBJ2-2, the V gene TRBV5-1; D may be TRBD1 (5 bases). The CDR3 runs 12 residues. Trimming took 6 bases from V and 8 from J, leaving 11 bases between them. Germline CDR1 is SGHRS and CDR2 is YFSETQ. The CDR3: CASTQGLGELFF. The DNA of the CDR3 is TGCGCCAGCACCCAGGGTTTGGGGGAGCTGTTTTTT.

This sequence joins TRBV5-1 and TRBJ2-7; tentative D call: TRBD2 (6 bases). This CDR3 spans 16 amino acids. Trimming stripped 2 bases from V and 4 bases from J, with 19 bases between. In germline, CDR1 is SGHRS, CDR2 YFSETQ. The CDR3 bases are TGCGCCAGCAGCTTAAACCGGACTACCTCGGGTTACGAGCAGTACGTC. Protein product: CASSLNRTTSGYEQYV.

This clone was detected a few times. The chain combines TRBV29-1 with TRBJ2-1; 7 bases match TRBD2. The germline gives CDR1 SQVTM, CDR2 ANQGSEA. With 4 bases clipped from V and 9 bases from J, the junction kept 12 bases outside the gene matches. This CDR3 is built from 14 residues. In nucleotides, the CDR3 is TGCAGCGTTGTGCCGGGAGGTTTCTTCGGTGAGCAGTTCTTC. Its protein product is CSVVPGGFFGEQFF.

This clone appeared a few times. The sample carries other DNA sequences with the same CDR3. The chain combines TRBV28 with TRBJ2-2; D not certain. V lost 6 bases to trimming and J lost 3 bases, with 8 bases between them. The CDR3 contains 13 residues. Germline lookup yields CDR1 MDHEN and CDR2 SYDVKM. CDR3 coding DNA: TGTGCCAGCAGCCCGGGTCACACCGGGGAGCTGTTTTTT. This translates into CASSPGHTGELFF. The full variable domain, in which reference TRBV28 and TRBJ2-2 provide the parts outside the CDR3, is DVKVTQSSRYLVKRTGEKVFLECVQDMDHENMFWYRQDPGLGLRLIYFSYDVKMKEKGDIPEGYSVSREKKERFSLILESASTNQTSMYLCASSPGHTGELFFGEGSRLTVL.

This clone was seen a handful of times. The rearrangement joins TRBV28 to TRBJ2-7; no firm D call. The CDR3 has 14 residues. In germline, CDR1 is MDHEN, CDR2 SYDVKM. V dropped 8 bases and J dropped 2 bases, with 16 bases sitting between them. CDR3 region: CASSPPRVAYEQYF. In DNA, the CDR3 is TGTGCCAGCTCCCCACCACGGGTAGCCTACGAGCAGTACTTC.

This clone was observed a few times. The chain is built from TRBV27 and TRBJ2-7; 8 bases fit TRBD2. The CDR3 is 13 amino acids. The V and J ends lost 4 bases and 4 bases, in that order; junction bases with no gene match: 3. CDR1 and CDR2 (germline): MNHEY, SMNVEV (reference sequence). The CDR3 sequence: CASSWLAGYEQYF. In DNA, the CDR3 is TGTGCCAGCAGTTGGTTAGCGGGATACGAGCAGTACTTC.

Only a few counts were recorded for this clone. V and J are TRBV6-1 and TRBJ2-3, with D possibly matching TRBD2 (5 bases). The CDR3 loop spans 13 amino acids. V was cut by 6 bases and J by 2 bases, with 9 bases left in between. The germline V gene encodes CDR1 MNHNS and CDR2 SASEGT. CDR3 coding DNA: TGTGCCAGCAGAGCACTAGTCACAGATACGCAGTATTTT. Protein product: CASRALVTDTQYF.

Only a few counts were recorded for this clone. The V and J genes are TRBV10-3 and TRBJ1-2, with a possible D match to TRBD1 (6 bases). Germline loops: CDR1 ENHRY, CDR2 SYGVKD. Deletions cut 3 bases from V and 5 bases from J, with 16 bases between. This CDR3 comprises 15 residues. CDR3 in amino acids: CAISDTDRLGYGYTF. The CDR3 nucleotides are TGTGCCATCAGTGACACAGACAGGCTAGGGTATGGCTACACCTTC.

The CDR3, as DNA: TGTGCCAGCAGCTTAATCGCGGGTCCAAGTCAAGAGACCCAGTACTTC. Residues: CASSLIAGPSQETQYF. The gene calls are TRBV7-2 and TRBJ2-5; tentative D call: TRBD2 (5 bases). Trimming stripped 2 bases from V and 2 bases from J, with 15 bases between. CDR3 length: 16 residues. Germline loops: CDR1 SGHTA, CDR2 FQGNSA.

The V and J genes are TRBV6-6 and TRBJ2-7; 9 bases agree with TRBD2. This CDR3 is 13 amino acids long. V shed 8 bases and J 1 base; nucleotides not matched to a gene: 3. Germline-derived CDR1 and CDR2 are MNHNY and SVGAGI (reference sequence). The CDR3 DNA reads TGTGCCAGCGGACTAGCGAGGTCCTACGAGCAGTACTTC. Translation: CASGLARSYEQYF.